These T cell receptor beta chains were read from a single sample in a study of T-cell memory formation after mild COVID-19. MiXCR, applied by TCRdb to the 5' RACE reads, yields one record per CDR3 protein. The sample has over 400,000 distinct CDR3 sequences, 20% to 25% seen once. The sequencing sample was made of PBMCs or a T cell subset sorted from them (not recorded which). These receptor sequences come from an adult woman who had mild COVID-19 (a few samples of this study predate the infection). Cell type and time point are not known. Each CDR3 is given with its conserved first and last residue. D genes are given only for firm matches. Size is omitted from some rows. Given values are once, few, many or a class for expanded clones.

CASSYSIPGGNQPQHF,TGTGCCAGCAGTTACTCGATCCCAGGGGGCAATCAGCCCCAGCATTTT,-,few,TRBV6-5,16,TRBJ1-5
CASSYRKAGGLNTEAFF,TGTGCCAGCAGCTATAGGAAGGCAGGGGGTTTGAACACTGAAGCTTTCTTT,TRBD1,-,TRBV7-8,17,TRBJ1-1
CASSPTGPGYEQYF,TGTGCCAGCAGCCCGACAGGGCCCGGCTACGAGCAGTACTTC,TRBD1,-,TRBV3-1,14,TRBJ2-7
CASSLGVHQPQHF,TGTGCCAGCAGCTTGGGGGTACATCAGCCCCAGCATTTT,-,-,TRBV7-6,13,TRBJ1-5
CASSPGQANSYEQYF,TGTGCCAGCTCACCCGGACAGGCAAACTCCTACGAGCAGTACTTC,TRBD1,-,TRBV18,15,TRBJ2-7
CASSPSGSSGDTQYF,TGCGCCAGCAGCCCCAGCGGGAGTAGCGGAGATACGCAGTATTTT,TRBD2,few,TRBV4-3,15,TRBJ2-3
CASKKDSSYNEQFF,TGTGCCAGCAAAAAGGACAGTTCCTACAATGAGCAGTTCTTC,-,-,TRBV12-3/TRBV12-4,14,TRBJ2-1
CATQGGQTGPETQYF,TGTGCCACCCAAGGGGGCCAGACAGGGCCAGAGACCCAGTACTTC,TRBD1,-,TRBV10-3,15,TRBJ2-5
CASSLLGGVYF,TGTGCCAGCAGCTTATTGGGGGGGGTGTACTTC,TRBD2,-,TRBV7-9,11,TRBJ2-7
CASSPKTVNEQFF,TGCGCCAGCAGCCCCAAAACGGTCAATGAGCAGTTCTTC,-,few,TRBV5-1,13,TRBJ2-1
CASSLTYGTGAYEQYF,TGCGCCAGCAGCTTGACTTACGGGACAGGGGCATACGAGCAGTACTTC,TRBD1,-,TRBV5-1,16,TRBJ2-7
CASSYHPQGQETQYF,TGTGCCAGCAGTTACCACCCCCAGGGTCAAGAGACCCAGTACTTC,-,-,TRBV28,15,TRBJ2-5
CASRVTGYTEAFF,TGTGCCAGCAGGGTTACAGGGTACACTGAAGCTTTCTTT,-,few,TRBV12-3/TRBV12-4,13,TRBJ1-1
CASSPSGQGGTQYF,TGTGCCAGCTCACCCTCGGGACAGGGCGGGACCCAGTACTTC,TRBD1,few,TRBV18,14,TRBJ2-5
CASSQDGGQGVVWYGYTF,TGCGCCAGCAGCCAAGATGGGGGACAGGGGGTGGTTTGGTATGGCTACACCTTC,TRBD1,-,TRBV4-3,18,TRBJ1-2
CASSPRGGPQETQYF,TGTGCCAGCAGCCCACGGGGAGGGCCGCAAGAGACCCAGTACTTC,TRBD2,few,TRBV7-7,15,TRBJ2-5
CASSLGVATSVRGADTQYF,TGTGCCAGCAGCTTAGGGGTTGCGACTAGCGTTCGTGGTGCAGATACGCAGTATTTT,TRBD2,few,TRBV7-9,19,TRBJ2-3
CASSISGNSIYEQYF,TGTGCCAGCAGCATTTCCGGGAACTCGATCTACGAGCAGTACTTC,-,-,TRBV9,15,TRBJ2-7
CASSEGFGPYGYTF,TGTGCCAGCAGTGAAGGGTTCGGGCCCTATGGCTACACCTTC,-,few,TRBV6-1,14,TRBJ1-2
CASSPGGAGLNTEAFF,TGTGCCAGCAGCCCAGGGGGGGCGGGACTGAACACTGAAGCTTTCTTT,TRBD1,-,TRBV9,16,TRBJ1-1
CASTADTDTQYF,TGTGCCAGCACCGCTGACACAGATACGCAGTATTTT,-,few,TRBV12-3/TRBV12-4,12,TRBJ2-3
CASSPDRGPRLEQFF,TGTGCCAGCAGTCCCGACAGGGGTCCACGTTTGGAGCAGTTCTTC,TRBD1,-,TRBV27,15,TRBJ2-1
CASSYSSGASDTQYF,TGTGCCAGCAGTTATAGTAGCGGGGCATCAGATACGCAGTATTTT,TRBD2,-,TRBV6-5,15,TRBJ2-3
CASSKTGTVAKNIQYF,TGTGCCAGCAGTAAAACAGGGACCGTAGCCAAAAACATTCAGTACTTC,-,-,TRBV12-3/TRBV12-4,16,TRBJ2-4
CASSPRDMNTEAFF,TGTGCCAGCAGCCCCCGGGACATGAACACTGAAGCTTTCTTT,-,-,TRBV7-4,14,TRBJ1-1
CSADYLGQGNYGYTF,TGCAGTGCTGACTATTTGGGACAGGGGAACTATGGCTACACCTTC,TRBD1,-,TRBV20-1,15,TRBJ1-2
CASTIGPDTQYF,TGTGCCAGCACGATCGGGCCAGATACGCAGTATTTT,-,-,TRBV13,12,TRBJ2-3
CASTLAGFLYNEQFF,TGTGCCAGCACCCTAGCGGGGTTCCTCTACAATGAGCAGTTCTTC,TRBD2,-,TRBV5-5,15,TRBJ2-1
CASSYAGTSGEEQFF,TGTGCCAGCAGTTACGCTGGGACTAGCGGGGAAGAGCAGTTCTTC,TRBD2,few,TRBV6-5,15,TRBJ2-1
CASSLGTGAGQPQHF,TGTGCCAGCAGCTTAGGGACAGGAGCTGGTCAGCCCCAGCATTTT,TRBD1,-,TRBV7-8,15,TRBJ1-5
CASTGRSYEQYF,TGTGCCAGCACCGGGCGCTCCTACGAGCAGTACTTC,-,few,TRBV7-9,12,TRBJ2-7
CASSSGVSGNTIYF,TGTGCCAGCAGCTCGGGAGTTTCTGGAAACACCATATATTTT,-,-,TRBV11-3,14,TRBJ1-3
CASSFRVLTQDNEQFF,TGTGCCAGCAGTTTCCGGGTACTGACTCAGGACAATGAGCAGTTCTTC,-,few,TRBV12-3/TRBV12-4,16,TRBJ2-1
CASSTRRGGTNTEAFF,TGTGCCAGCAGCACCCGACGCGGGGGGACGAACACTGAAGCTTTCTTT,-,few,TRBV12-3/TRBV12-4,16,TRBJ1-1
CASSLYPPRVQGPNTEAFF,TGTGCCAGCAGTTTATACCCCCCTCGCGTCCAGGGTCCTAACACTGAAGCTTTCTTT,-,-,TRBV27,19,TRBJ1-1
CASSVGQGAQEAFF,TGTGCCAGCAGCGTGGGGCAGGGGGCGCAGGAAGCTTTCTTT,TRBD1,few,TRBV9,14,TRBJ1-1
CATSRDSRQAASYEQYF,TGTGCCACCAGCAGAGATTCAAGGCAGGCGGCCTCCTACGAGCAGTACTTC,-,-,TRBV15,17,TRBJ2-7
CASRQGGGRTDTQYF,TGTGCCAGCAGACAGGGGGGCGGGCGCACAGATACGCAGTATTTT,TRBD1,-,TRBV3-1,15,TRBJ2-3
CAWSVDENQPQHF,TGTGCCTGGAGTGTCGACGAGAATCAGCCCCAGCATTTT,-,few,TRBV30,13,TRBJ1-5
CASSPRDRGDTQYF,TGTGCCAGCAGCCCTCGGGACAGGGGAGATACGCAGTATTTT,TRBD1,-,TRBV11-2,14,TRBJ2-3
CASSHPTGGINTEAFF,TGTGCCAGCAGCCATCCTACGGGGGGGATTAACACTGAAGCTTTCTTT,-,few,TRBV4-2,16,TRBJ1-1
CASSYDTGPGELFF,TGTGCCAGCAGTTACGATACAGGGCCCGGGGAGCTGTTTTTT,-,-,TRBV6-5,14,TRBJ2-2
CASSLLATGEDYGYTF,TGTGCCAGCAGCCTCCTAGCGACGGGTGAGGACTATGGCTACACCTTC,-,-,TRBV7-9,16,TRBJ1-2
CASSPPQKSGMNTEAFF,TGTGCCAGCTCACCACCGCAAAAATCCGGCATGAACACTGAAGCTTTCTTT,-,-,TRBV18,17,TRBJ1-1
CASSLEPHNEQFF,TGTGCTAGCAGCTTAGAACCCCACAATGAGCAGTTCTTC,-,few,TRBV7-7,13,TRBJ2-1
CASSQESVGTSGIPGYEQYF,TGTGCCAGCAGCCAAGAGTCAGTCGGGACTAGCGGGATACCGGGCTACGAGCAGTACTTC,TRBD2,once,TRBV4-2,20,TRBJ2-7
CASSSRDQGPGNTIYF,TGTGCCAGCAGCTCTCGGGATCAAGGCCCCGGAAACACCATATATTTT,-,-,TRBV3-1,16,TRBJ1-3
CASSPSREETQYF,TGTGCCAGCTCACCATCACGGGAAGAGACCCAGTACTTC,-,-,TRBV18,13,TRBJ2-5
CASSQDPDRGLYNEQFF,TGCGCCAGCAGCCAAGATCCGGACAGGGGGCTGTACAATGAGCAGTTCTTC,TRBD1,-,TRBV4-3,17,TRBJ2-1
CASGSGGELYNEQFF,TGTGCCAGCGGATCAGGTGGGGAGCTCTACAATGAGCAGTTCTTC,-,few,TRBV12-3/TRBV12-4,15,TRBJ2-1